A single sample gave rise to the 15 T cell receptor beta chains below, sequenced in a study of T cell responses to AZD1222 COVID-19 vaccine. Generated by immunoSEQ multiplex PCR, the TCRdb table keeps only in-frame clones and is missing some. There are some 99,000 clones in the sample; around 90% occur only once, and around 4.8% lies in the top ten. The sequences come from peripheral blood, collected on day 0 of AZD1222 vaccination. The receptors shown here come from an adult in good health.

The chain carries TRBV27 and TRBJ1-1; weak D call: TRBD1 (6 bases). V was shortened by 4 bases and J by 4 bases, with 13 bases between the two germline ends. The CDR3 extends over 14 amino acids. Germline V lookup: CDR1 MNHEY, CDR2 SMNVEV (reference sequence). The CDR3 loop is CASSSLGGFTEAFF. CDR3 nucleotides: TGTGCCAGCAGTTCTCTAGGGGGTTTCACTGAAGCTTTCTTT.

The rearrangement links TRBV4-2 to TRBJ2-1; TRBD2 is a possible D gene (7 bases). The CDR3 runs to 19 residues. Germline V gene lookup returns CDR1 LGHNA and CDR2 YNFKEQ. V was trimmed by 0 bases and J by 3 bases, leaving 21 bases between them. The CDR3 spells CASSQDGVQSGGVYNEQFF. CDR3 DNA: TGTGCCAGCAGCCAAGATGGGGTTCAGTCGGGGGGCGTCTACAATGAGCAGTTCTTC.

V and J are TRBV7-2 and TRBJ1-2; 8 bases match TRBD1. CDR1 and CDR2 from the germline V gene are SGHTA and FQGNSA. V lost 5 bases to trimming and J lost 8 bases; unmatched junction nucleotides: 13. The CDR3 is 15 amino acids. The chain's CDR3 is CASSLVDRGRGGYTF. In DNA form, the CDR3 reads TGTGCCAGCAGCCTCGTTGACAGGGGAAGGGGCGGCTACACCTTC.

This rearrangement joins TRBV14 to TRBJ2-1; D is ambiguous. The germline gives CDR1 SGHDN, CDR2 FVKESK. CDR3 length: 13 amino acids. V was clipped by 1 base and J by 6 bases, with 7 bases between them. CDR3 nucleotide sequence: TGTGCCAGCAGCCAAGGCCAGGTCAATGAGCAGTTCTTC. Translated, it gives CASSQGQVNEQFF.

This chain joins TRBV7-2 and TRBJ1-2; 7 nucleotides agree with TRBD1. Germline CDR1 and CDR2: SGHTA and FQGNSA. The CDR3 length is 15 residues. V shed 5 bases, J shed 8 bases, and the junction held 14 bases outside the gene matches. For the CDR3, the DNA is TGTGCCAGCAGCACTTCCCCGGACAGGCTCTGGGGCTACACCTTC. It translates to CASSTSPDRLWGYTF.

This sequence joins TRBV7-2 and TRBJ2-3, with TRBD2 identical over 12 bases. CDR3 length equals 17 residues. Germline V lookup: CDR1 SGHTA, CDR2 FQGNSA. Trimming cost V 3 bases and J 4 bases; bases outside gene matches: 8. This chain's CDR3 is CASSLGPSGGASDTQYF. DNA of the CDR3: TGTGCCAGCAGCTTGGGTCCTAGCGGGGGGGCGTCAGATACGCAGTATTTT.

With regard to this clone: At the DNA level, this CDR3 is encoded by other sequences in the same sample as well. V is TRBV19 and J is TRBJ1-2; D gene unclear. CDR3 length: 14 amino acids. Germline V lookup: CDR1 LNHDA, CDR2 SQIVND (reference sequence). V was shortened by 3 bases and J by 4 bases, with 12 bases between the two germline ends. The DNA for the CDR3 is TGTGCCAGTAGTATTGTGGCTTCTACCTATGGCTACACCTTC. This encodes CASSIVASTYGYTF.

This chain links TRBV5-1 with TRBJ2-3; weak D call: TRBD1 (6 bases). Trimming took off 5 bases at V and 9 bases at J, with 13 bases between the two ends. CDR1 is SGHRS and CDR2 is YFSETQ in the germline V gene. The CDR3 contains 12 residues. This chain's CDR3 is CASRTGAGTQYF. In DNA, the CDR3 is TGCGCCAGCAGGACAGGTGCAGGGACGCAGTATTTT.

V usage is TRBV6-5 and J usage is TRBJ2-1; D is unclear. This CDR3 is built from 16 residues. Germline V gene sequence: CDR1 MNHEY, CDR2 SVGAGI. V was trimmed by 4 bases and J by 7 bases, leaving 20 bases between them. CDR3 sequence (DNA): TGTGCCAGCAGTTTCACCACCGGACGAGGTACAAATGAGCAGTTCTTC. It codes for CASSFTTGRGTNEQFF.

This rearrangement joins TRBV11-2 to TRBJ1-2; unclear D gene. V was cut by 5 bases and J by 2 bases, with 15 bases left in between. The CDR3 covers 15 residues. Per the germline V gene, CDR1 is SGHAT and CDR2 is FQNNGV. CDR3: CASSPRPTVNYGYTF. Written as DNA, the CDR3 is TGTGCCAGCAGCCCACGACCCACAGTGAACTATGGCTACACCTTC.

The chain carries TRBV5-1 and TRBJ2-7; 12 bases match TRBD2. Germline lookup yields CDR1 SGHRS and CDR2 YFSETQ. The CDR3 runs to 15 residues. The V and J ends lost 4 bases and 7 bases, in that order; junction bases with no gene match: 9. In DNA, the CDR3 is TGCGCCAGCAGCGTGACTAGCGGGGGTTCGTGGGAGCAGTACTTC. Its translation is CASSVTSGGSWEQYF.

This CDR3 reads CASSRLGQSNYGYTF. Here the CDR3 DNA reads TGTGCCAGCAGCCGTCTGGGACAGAGCAACTATGGCTACACCTTC. V gene TRBV7-8 combines with J gene TRBJ1-2; 7 nucleotides align to TRBD1. The CDR3 loop spans 15 amino acids. Trimming cost V 5 bases and J 2 bases; bases outside gene matches: 8. Germline V gives CDR1 SGHVS, CDR2 FQNEAQ.

The chain uses TRBV6-2 or TRBV6-3 and TRBJ2-5, with 8 bases that match TRBD2. Per germline, CDR1 MNHEY and CDR2 SVGEGT. Trimming removed 6 bases from V and 0 bases from J; junction bases left unmatched: 9. The CDR3 has 16 residues. The CDR3 is CASSRVSGEYQETQYF. The DNA of the CDR3 is TGTGCCAGCAGCCGGGTTAGCGGGGAGTACCAAGAGACCCAGTACTTC.

The chain is built from TRBV2 and TRBJ1-2, with unresolved D. This CDR3 has 12 amino acids. Trimming took off 7 bases at V and 4 bases at J, with 10 bases between the two ends. Germline-derived CDR1 and CDR2 are SNHLY and FYNNEI. As DNA, the CDR3 is TGTGCCAGCAAAAAGTTTACCTATGGCTACACCTTC. It codes for CASKKFTYGYTF.

V and J are TRBV9 and TRBJ2-1; D could derive from TRBD1 or TRBD2 (5 bases each). The CDR3 runs to 14 residues. CDR1 SGDLS and CDR2 YYNGEE come from the germline V gene. V lost 3 bases to trimming and J lost 4 bases, with 11 bases between them. The CDR3 DNA sequence: TGTGCCAGCAGCGGGGGACCCCCGTACAATGAGCAGTTCTTC. It yields the protein CASSGGPPYNEQFF.